What follows describes a single T cell receptor (beta chain). The source of the sample is a study of blood T cell repertoires in COVID-19. In the study overall: Samples taken during acute and convalescent COVID-19 were collected in the United States, Italy and Spain.

Recruitment covered under 25 US areas and drew participants whose ages spanned roughly 18 to 90 years. Clinical history as reported by participants underpinned cohort assignment. There are 14 residues in the CDR3. Germline-derived CDR1 and CDR2 are DFQATT and SNEGSKA (reference sequence). V shed 3 bases, J shed 6 bases, and the junction held 5 bases outside the gene matches. Method: immunoSEQ multiplex PCR; TCRdb's copy keeps in-frame clones and lacks some. The table lists 300,000 to 500,000 clones, 85% to 90% of them singletons. Sequencing input: PBMCs or T cells enriched from blood (not recorded which). The receptor's source is a woman aged 25 to 39 with acute COVID-19. The gene calls are TRBV20-1 and TRBJ2-3; 11 bases line up with TRBD2. CDR3 sequence: CSASLAGGRDTQYF. The CDR3 region has the DNA TGCAGTGCTAGTCTAGCGGGGGGCCGCGATACGCAGTATTTT.